This T cell receptor (beta chain) emerged from a study of shared clonotypes between healthy human individuals. Remarks on this clone: Its specificity is unknown.

The DNA input per sorted-subset replicate PCR was 200 ng, corresponding to 28,000 or so T cell genomes. Measured with immunoSEQ multiplex PCR; TCRdb has only the in-frame clones, and not every one. The table lists over 100,000 clones, about 70% of them singletons. Study donors comprised healthy, HIV-negative adults devoid of recent acute infection or vaccination. Overall study findings and caveats: The researchers took only blood, and tissue repertoires probably look different.

The CDR3 extends over 15 amino acids. Trimming at V came to 6 bases and at J to 2 bases, leaving 5 bases not matched to a gene. Germline loops: CDR1 MDHEN, CDR2 SYDVKM. The V call is TRBV28, the J call TRBJ2-1; 9 bases align to TRBD2. The TCR sequence derives from a woman aged 25 to 39 in good health. The sample taken for sequencing was memory CD8+ T cells sorted from blood. Subset denoted: CD45RO+ cells pooled with CCR7-negative TemRA cells. CDR3 DNA: TGTGCCAGCAGCTCACTAGCGGGCCCCTACAATGAGCAGTTCTTC. This translates into CASSSLAGPYNEQFF.